Listed below are T cell receptor beta chains from one sample, sequenced in a study of B cell selection in AIRE deficiency. Libraries were prepared by immunoSEQ multiplex PCR; TCRdb keeps only in-frame clonotypes and omits some of them. The sample contains around 14,000 clones, approximately 94% of which appear only once. What was sequenced was Tregs sorted from PBMCs. These TCRs come from a human donor with AIRE deficiency. Both conserved end residues are part of each CDR3. A D gene is named only where the DNA matches it firmly. Clone size is stated in some rows and not others, as once, few, many or a class when expanded.

TGCGCCAGCAGCTTGGTGGACCTCTCCTACAATGAGCAGTTCTTC,CASSLVDLSYNEQFF,.,TRBJ2-1,TRBV5-1,.
TGTGCCAGTGCGACGGGGGTGTACTACGAGCAGTACTTC,CASATGVYYEQYF,.,TRBJ2-7,TRBV13,.
TGTGCCAGCAGTTCACCGGGACAGGGCTTTCGCAATCAGCCCCAGCATTTT,CASSSPGQGFRNQPQHF,TRBD1,TRBJ1-5,TRBV28,.
TGTGCCAGCAGTTTAGGGGGACGTTACACAGATACGCAGTATTTT,CASSLGGRYTDTQYF,.,TRBJ2-3,TRBV28,.
TGTGCCAGCAGCCAAGGGGGCAGTCCGGGTATGGGTGAAGCTTTCTTT,CASSQGGSPGMGEAFF,TRBD1,TRBJ1-1,TRBV27,.
TGCGCCAGCAGTCAAATGGAGGGGAGCCTTGGAAACACCATATATTTT,CASSQMEGSLGNTIYF,.,TRBJ1-3,TRBV4-1,once
TGTGCCAGCAGCATGACAGTATCTTCTATAAACACTGAAGCTTTCTTT,CASSMTVSSINTEAFF,.,TRBJ1-1,TRBV5-6,.
TGTGCCAGCAGCTTAGGACTCAATAATTCACCCCTCCACTTT,CASSLGLNNSPLHF,.,TRBJ1-6,TRBV5-4,.
TGTGCCAGCAGCTTGGTACACCGACTTGAAGCTTTCTTT,CASSLVHRLEAFF,.,TRBJ1-1,TRBV5-6,.
TGTGCCAGCAGCGCCCAACGACTAGTGGAGACCCAGTACTTC,CASSAQRLVETQYF,.,TRBJ2-5,TRBV5-4,.
TGTGCCAGCAGCTCCCACCAGGGGAACTACGAGCAGTACTTC,CASSSHQGNYEQYF,.,TRBJ2-7,TRBV11-2,.
TGTGCCAGCAGCTTAACCACCTTGAACACTGAAGCTTTCTTT,CASSLTTLNTEAFF,.,TRBJ1-1,TRBV5-5,.
TGCAGCGTTGTGGGGACAGGGCCGAACACCGGGGAGCTGTTTTTT,CSVVGTGPNTGELFF,TRBD1,TRBJ2-2,TRBV29-1,.
TGTGCCAGCTCACCAGGAGACGGGAATGAAAAACTGTTTTTT,CASSPGDGNEKLFF,.,TRBJ1-4,TRBV18,few
TGTGCCAGCAGTGAATCCCGAAGCAGCTCCTACAATGAGCAGTTCTTC,CASSESRSSSYNEQFF,.,TRBJ2-1,TRBV25-1,.
TGTGCCAGCAGCCCAGGGACTAGCGGGGGTCCCTACGAGCAGTACTTC,CASSPGTSGGPYEQYF,TRBD2,TRBJ2-7,TRBV5-4,.
TGTGCCAGCAGCCAGACAGGGGCTCTAGGAAACACCATATATTTT,CASSQTGALGNTIYF,TRBD1,TRBJ1-3,TRBV28,.
TGTGCCAGCAGCTGGACAGGGGTGAACACCGGGGAGCTGTTTTTT,CASSWTGVNTGELFF,TRBD1,TRBJ2-2,TRBV11-3,.
TGTGCCAGCAGTTACTCGCCAGGCCCGGGAAACACCATATATTTT,CASSYSPGPGNTIYF,.,TRBJ1-3,TRBV6-6,.
TGTGCCAGCAGTCACGGACAGGGGGTTTATGGCTACACCTTC,CASSHGQGVYGYTF,TRBD1,TRBJ1-2,TRBV27,.
TGTGCCAGCTCTTCGGGGACGCACCTCCACTTT,CASSSGTHLHF,.,TRBJ1-6,TRBV25-1,once
TGTGCCAGCAGCTTAACAGGTCCCCACACAGATACGCAGTATTTT,CASSLTGPHTDTQYF,.,TRBJ2-3,TRBV7-3,.
TGTGCCAGCAGTGTCAGGACTAGCGCCTTCTCCTACGAGCAGTACTTC,CASSVRTSAFSYEQYF,TRBD2,TRBJ2-7,TRBV27,.
TGTGCCAGCAAGCCCATCACCACCCAGGGGGGCTACACCTTC,CASKPITTQGGYTF,.,TRBJ1-2,TRBV6-4,.
TGTGCCAGCAGTTACTCGGGACCCTACGAGCAGTACTTC,CASSYSGPYEQYF,.,TRBJ2-7,TRBV6-6,.
TGTGCCAGCAGTCAACCATCCTACGAGCAGTACTTC,CASSQPSYEQYF,.,TRBJ2-7,TRBV28,.
TGTGCCAGCAGCCCCGGAGGGAGCTCCTACAATGAGCAGTTCTTC,CASSPGGSSYNEQFF,.,TRBJ2-1,TRBV4-2,.
TGCAGCGCACCCGGAGGGACAGGGACAGGGGAGGGCACAGATACGCAGTATTTT,CSAPGGTGTGEGTDTQYF,TRBD1,TRBJ2-3,TRBV29-1,.
TGTGCCAGCAGCTTAGATTGGGGGGAGCAGTACTTC,CASSLDWGEQYF,.,TRBJ2-7,TRBV7-9,.
TGTGCCAGCAGCCGTCGATGGACCCAAGAGACCCAGTACTTC,CASSRRWTQETQYF,.,TRBJ2-5,TRBV7-9,.
TGTGCCAGCAGTTTGGAAGAGCTTAATGAAAAACTGTTTTTT,CASSLEELNEKLFF,.,TRBJ1-4,TRBV28,.
TGCGCCAGCAGTTCGACGGGACTAGAGTCCTACGAGCAGTACTTC,CASSSTGLESYEQYF,TRBD2,TRBJ2-7,TRBV5-1,.
TGTGCCAGCAGTCTCACCGGACTCCTAACCGGGGAGCTGTTTTTT,CASSLTGLLTGELFF,.,TRBJ2-2,TRBV7-2,.
TGTGCCAGCAGCCCGGCGACAGGGAACGAGCAGTACTTC,CASSPATGNEQYF,TRBD1,TRBJ2-7,TRBV5-4,.
TGCGCCAGCAACCCACTAGCGGGAGAGTACAATGAGCAGTTCTTC,CASNPLAGEYNEQFF,TRBD2,TRBJ2-1,TRBV10-1,.
TGCAGCGGTAACCTACAGGGGAGGGGTGGCTACACCTTC,CSGNLQGRGGYTF,TRBD1,TRBJ1-2,TRBV29-1,.
TGTGCCAGCAGGGTCACTACAAACTTC,CASRVTTNF,.,TRBJ2-7,TRBV21-1,.
TGTGCCAGCTCGAGGGACAGGGTCCAAGTCAATCAGCCCCAGCATTTT,CASSRDRVQVNQPQHF,TRBD1,TRBJ1-5,TRBV18,.